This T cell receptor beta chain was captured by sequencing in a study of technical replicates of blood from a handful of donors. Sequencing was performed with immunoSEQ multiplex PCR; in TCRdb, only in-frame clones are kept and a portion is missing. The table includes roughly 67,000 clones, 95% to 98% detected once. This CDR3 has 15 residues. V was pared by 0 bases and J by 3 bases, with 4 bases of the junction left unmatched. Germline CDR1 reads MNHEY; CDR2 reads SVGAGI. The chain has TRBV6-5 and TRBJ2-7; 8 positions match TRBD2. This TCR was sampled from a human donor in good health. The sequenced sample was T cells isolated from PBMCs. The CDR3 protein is CASSYSASGSYEQYF. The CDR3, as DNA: TGTGCCAGCAGTTACTCGGCCAGCGGGAGCTACGAGCAGTACTTC.